What follows are 12 T cell receptor beta chains derived from one specimen sequenced in a study of beta chain features in type 1 diabetes. Every isolated RNA sample was fully reverse transcribed, so sequencing captured expressed TCRB transcripts. Profiling relied on immunoSEQ multiplex PCR, and the TCRdb table lists in-frame clones only, not all of them. The sample holds under 400,000 clones; about 12% are singletons and the top ten take about 0.017%. Specimen: naive CD4+ T cells from blood. Source of these receptors: a man younger than 35 in good health.

Notes on this clone: The same CDR3 is also encoded by other DNA sequences in this sample. The chain joins TRBV4-2 to TRBJ2-5; weak D call: TRBD1 (6 bases). CDR1 is LGHNA and CDR2 is YNFKEQ in the germline V gene. The V end lost 0 bases, the J end lost 5 bases, and 10 bases lay between the germline ends. The CDR3 loop spans 14 amino acids. In nucleotides, the CDR3 is TGTGCCAGCAGCCAAGACAGGGGCCGTGAGACCCAGTACTTC. It specifies CASSQDRGRETQYF.

The V call is TRBV18, the J call TRBJ2-1, with 7 positions matching TRBD1. CDR1 and CDR2 (germline): KGHSH, LQKENI. The CDR3 has 15 residues. Losses at the gene ends were 2 bases for V and 5 bases for J; bases not matched to a gene: 6. The CDR3 region is CASSPIGTVNNEQFF. Here the CDR3 DNA reads TGTGCCAGCTCACCAATTGGGACAGTTAACAATGAGCAGTTCTTC.

This clone was counted between two and nine times. This chain links TRBV5-1 with TRBJ2-7; TRBD2 aligns across 8 bases. This CDR3 region has 14 residues. CDR1 is SGHRS and CDR2 is YFSETQ in the germline V gene. The V segment lost 4 bases and the J segment 4 bases; nucleotides outside the gene matches: 7. This CDR3 reads CASSAGLASYEQYF. Written as DNA, the CDR3 is TGCGCCAGCAGCGCCGGACTAGCTTCGTACGAGCAGTACTTC. Together with reference TRBV5-1 and TRBJ2-7, the CDR3 gives the full variable domain: KAGVTQTPRYLIKTRGQQVTLSCSPISGHRSVSWYQQTPGQGLQFLFEYFSETQRNKGNFPGRFSGRQFSNSRSEMNVSTLELGDSALYLCASSAGLASYEQYFGPGTRLTVT.

This chain uses TRBV19 with TRBJ1-5; the match to TRBD1 covers 9 bases. CDR1 is LNHDA, CDR2 SQIVND, per germline (reference sequence). CDR3 length equals 16 residues. Trimming at V came to 5 bases and at J to 4 bases, leaving 9 bases not matched to a gene. CDR3 loop: CASSYNADRGNQPQHF. The CDR3, as DNA: TGTGCCAGTAGTTACAACGCCGACAGGGGGAATCAGCCCCAGCATTTT.

This clone was counted between two and nine times. This rearrangement joins TRBV25-1 to TRBJ2-1; tentatively, D is TRBD1 (6 bases). CDR3 size: 16 residues. Per the germline V gene, CDR1 is MGHDK and CDR2 is SYGVNS. Trimming cost V 4 bases and J 0 bases, with 13 bases left between them. CDR3: CASSALTGSSYNEQFF. CDR3 sequence (DNA): TGTGCCAGCAGTGCCCTAACAGGGAGCTCCTACAATGAGCAGTTCTTC.

The chain employs TRBV5-1 and TRBJ1-1; no firm D call. Germline V CDR1 and CDR2: SGHRS, YFSETQ. The CDR3 consists of 17 residues. V was pared by 0 bases and J by 1 base, with 16 bases between. The CDR3: CASSLDRWVGWNTEAFF. Written as DNA, the CDR3 is TGCGCCAGCAGCTTGGACCGTTGGGTCGGGTGGAACACTGAAGCTTTCTTT.

V usage is TRBV2 and J usage is TRBJ1-3; D gene unclear. The CDR3 covers 13 residues. Trimming shortened V by 7 bases and J by 0 bases, and 7 bases separated the two germline ends. CDR1 and CDR2 from the germline V gene are SNHLY and FYNNEI. CDR3 coding DNA: TGTGCCAGCATTATAAACTCTGGAAACACCATATATTTT. It encodes CASIINSGNTIYF.

CDR3 loop: CASSGTTPSYEQYF. DNA of the CDR3: TGCGCATCATCCGGGACAACTCCTTCCTACGAGCAGTACTTC. The rearrangement links TRBV5-1 to TRBJ2-7, with TRBD1 as a possible D gene (6 bases). The germline V gene has CDR1 SGHRS and CDR2 YFSETQ. The CDR3 sequence is 14 residues long.

The chain is built from TRBV7-2 and TRBJ1-5, with D maybe TRBD1 (6 bases). V was pared by 5 bases and J by 4 bases, with 9 bases between. This CDR3 has 13 residues. From germline, CDR1 is SGHTA and CDR2 FQGNSA. The CDR3 DNA reads as TGTGCCAGCAGCCCCGGACAGAATCAGCCCCAGCATTTT. This gives the protein CASSPGQNQPQHF.

This clone was picked up a small number of times. The chain links TRBV7-2 to TRBJ1-1, with unresolved D. V was cut by 1 base and J by 6 bases, with 9 bases left in between. The CDR3 consists of 13 residues. Germline-derived CDR1 and CDR2 are SGHTA and FQGNSA. Here the CDR3 DNA reads TGTGCCAGCAGCTTAGATAGGGAGTCTGAAGCTTTCTTT. Amino acid sequence: CASSLDRESEAFF.

This chain joins TRBV6-1 and TRBJ2-5; TRBD1 is a possible D gene (6 bases). The CDR3 has 14 residues. The germline V gene encodes CDR1 MNHNS and CDR2 SASEGT. Trimming left V 10 bases short and J 2 bases short, with 17 bases between. The CDR3 DNA follows: TGTGCCACCGCAGGGGCGCTGGGGCAAGAGACCCAGTACTTC. This gives the protein CATAGALGQETQYF.

The genes are TRBV7-8 and TRBJ1-5; TRBD1 matches 8 bases. This CDR3 is built from 15 residues. Germline-derived CDR1 and CDR2 are SGHVS and FQNEAQ. With 2 bases clipped from V and 3 bases from J, the junction kept 3 bases outside the gene matches. CDR3 bases: TGTGCCAGCAGCTTACGACAGGGGAACAATCAGCCCCAGCATTTT. Encoded protein: CASSLRQGNNQPQHF.